This T cell receptor (beta chain) was recorded in a study of blood T cells in healthy people across ages. Notes on the study in general: Any changes in expanded clonotypes were possibly confounded, as donor CMV status remained unknown. Researchers report that TCR beta diversity correlated strongly with naive T cell percentage.

To note about this clonotype: Its antigen is unidentified.

The draw of peripheral blood yielded approximately 11 milliliters from each donor. This CDR3 spans 14 amino acids. Looked up from germline, CDR1 is SGHVS and CDR2 is FQNEAQ. Deletions cut 5 bases from V and 1 base from J, with 12 bases between. For the second PCR, which ran for roughly 6 to 11 cycles, a sample-barcoded 5' primer and a J-beta primer mix were used. With 12 random nucleotides, a template-switch adaptor tagged each individual cDNA molecule. Via MiXCR, TCRdb re-called the 5' RACE reads, giving one row per CDR3 protein. The sample lists almost 1 million distinct CDR3 sequences; roughly 50% were seen once.

The clonotype comes from a woman aged 55-70 years in good health. This chain connects TRBV7-8 to TRBJ2-7; TRBD2 is a possible D gene (6 bases). Sequenced: blood. Written as DNA, the CDR3 is TGTGCCAGCAGCCCAGCTAGCGTATCCTACGAGCAGTACTTC. The encoded protein is CASSPASVSYEQYF. The entire variable domain, with the rest obtained from reference TRBV7-8 and TRBJ2-7, is as follows: GAGVSQSPRYKVAKRGQDVALRCDPISGHVSLFWYQQALGQGPEFLTYFQNEAQLDKSGLPSDRFFAERPEGSVSTLKIQRTQQEDSAVYLCASSPASVSYEQYFGPGTRLTVT.